A selection of T cell receptor beta chains follows, all from one sample in a study of blood T cell repertoires in COVID-19. Sequenced by immunoSEQ multiplex PCR; TCRdb stores in-frame clones only, minus some. The sample has 150,000 to 200,000 clones, around 81% seen once. The sequenced sample was peripheral blood. The origin of the receptors is a man between 60 and 75 years old with active or convalescent COVID-19. CDR3s include the opening cysteine and the closing phenylalanine or tryptophan. The order of the fields is clone size, J gene, D gene, V gene, CDR3 protein, CDR3 DNA. The D gene is left open where the match is weak. Only part of the rows carry a size: once, few, many, or a class if the clone is expanded.

clone size: -
J gene: TRBJ2-2
D gene: -
V gene: TRBV5-6
CDR3 protein: CASSPDRLTGELFF
CDR3 DNA: TGTGCCAGCAGCCCCGACAGATTGACCGGGGAGCTGTTTTTT

clone size: -
J gene: TRBJ1-2
D gene: -
V gene: TRBV7-6
CDR3 protein: CASSLGWGGAGQPFGYGYTF
CDR3 DNA: TGTGCCAGCAGCTTAGGGTGGGGCGGGGCAGGACAACCATTTGGCTATGGCTACACCTTC

clone size: -
J gene: TRBJ1-5
D gene: -
V gene: TRBV10-3
CDR3 protein: CAISSTTEGGNQPQHF
CDR3 DNA: TGTGCCATCAGCTCGACGACAGAGGGGGGCAATCAGCCCCAGCATTTT

clone size: -
J gene: TRBJ1-4
D gene: -
V gene: TRBV3-1/TRBV3-2
CDR3 protein: CASSGTRANEKLFF
CDR3 DNA: TGTGCCAGCAGCGGGACACGCGCTAATGAAAAACTGTTTTTT

clone size: -
J gene: TRBJ2-7
D gene: -
V gene: TRBV14
CDR3 protein: CASSPFRGSEQYF
CDR3 DNA: TGTGCCAGCAGCCCGTTTAGGGGCTCCGAGCAGTACTTC

clone size: -
J gene: TRBJ2-1
D gene: TRBD2
V gene: TRBV10-1
CDR3 protein: CASSDGRLAGASKGVNEQFF
CDR3 DNA: TGCGCCAGCAGCGACGGCCGACTAGCGGGTGCTTCCAAGGGGGTGAATGAGCAGTTCTTC

clone size: -
J gene: TRBJ2-6
D gene: -
V gene: TRBV29-1
CDR3 protein: CSASRGANVLTF
CDR3 DNA: TGCAGCGCTTCGCGGGGGGCCAACGTCCTGACTTTC

clone size: -
J gene: TRBJ2-1
D gene: TRBD2
V gene: TRBV2
CDR3 protein: CASSEVSGTRLFF
CDR3 DNA: TGTGCCAGCAGTGAAGTGTCCGGGACTAGGCTTTTCTTC

clone size: few
J gene: TRBJ1-2
D gene: -
V gene: TRBV14
CDR3 protein: CASSQSGGNYGYTF
CDR3 DNA: TGTGCCAGCAGCCAATCCGGCGGAAACTATGGCTACACCTTC

clone size: -
J gene: TRBJ1-1
D gene: -
V gene: TRBV25-1
CDR3 protein: CASSVGRAEAFF
CDR3 DNA: TGTGCCAGCAGTGTTGGGCGCGCTGAAGCTTTCTTT

clone size: -
J gene: TRBJ2-7
D gene: -
V gene: TRBV10-2
CDR3 protein: CASVELRLENFEQYF
CDR3 DNA: TGCGCCAGCGTAGAGCTGCGGCTAGAGAACTTCGAGCAGTACTTC

clone size: -
J gene: TRBJ1-5
D gene: TRBD1
V gene: TRBV7-8
CDR3 protein: CASSLFAGTGVTSNQPQHF
CDR3 DNA: TGTGCCAGCAGCTTATTCGCCGGGACAGGGGTAACGAGCAATCAGCCCCAGCATTTT

clone size: -
J gene: TRBJ2-2
D gene: TRBD1
V gene: TRBV19
CDR3 protein: CASNPGQGSTGELFF
CDR3 DNA: TGTGCCAGTAATCCGGGACAGGGTTCCACCGGGGAGCTGTTTTTT

clone size: -
J gene: TRBJ2-3
D gene: -
V gene: TRBV5-1
CDR3 protein: CASSGGQRTDTQYF
CDR3 DNA: TGCGCCAGCAGCGGTGGACAGCGCACAGATACGCAGTATTTT

clone size: -
J gene: TRBJ2-3
D gene: TRBD2
V gene: TRBV11-3
CDR3 protein: CASSLNRLAGGPSTDTQYF
CDR3 DNA: TGTGCCAGCAGCCTTAACCGGCTAGCGGGGGGACCTAGCACAGATACGCAGTATTTT

clone size: -
J gene: TRBJ1-2
D gene: -
V gene: TRBV11-2
CDR3 protein: CASSLVTANYGYTF
CDR3 DNA: TGTGCCAGCAGCTTAGTCACAGCTAACTATGGCTACACCTTC

clone size: -
J gene: TRBJ1-1
D gene: -
V gene: TRBV2
CDR3 protein: CASSEAENTEAFF
CDR3 DNA: TGTGCCAGCAGTGAGGCAGAAAACACTGAAGCTTTCTTT

clone size: few
J gene: TRBJ1-5
D gene: -
V gene: TRBV2
CDR3 protein: CASSPMGPTRAGQPQHF
CDR3 DNA: TGTGCCAGCAGTCCGATGGGTCCAACTCGGGCGGGTCAGCCCCAGCATTTT

clone size: -
J gene: TRBJ2-5
D gene: -
V gene: TRBV21-1
CDR3 protein: CASSKASGQPCGEETQYF
CDR3 DNA: TGTGCCAGCAGCAAGGCGAGCGGGCAACCATGCGGGGAGGAGACCCAGTACTTC

clone size: many
J gene: TRBJ2-2
D gene: -
V gene: TRBV6-4
CDR3 protein: CASSDSTVNTGELFF
CDR3 DNA: TGTGCCAGCAGTGACTCCACAGTGAACACCGGGGAGCTGTTTTTT

clone size: -
J gene: TRBJ1-4
D gene: -
V gene: TRBV29-1
CDR3 protein: CSVDAGRNEKLFF
CDR3 DNA: TGCAGCGTTGACGCAGGGAGGAATGAAAAACTGTTTTTT

clone size: -
J gene: TRBJ1-1
D gene: -
V gene: TRBV5-4
CDR3 protein: CASSPDGGRNTEAFF
CDR3 DNA: TGTGCCAGCAGCCCAGATGGGGGCAGGAACACTGAAGCTTTCTTT

clone size: few
J gene: TRBJ2-2
D gene: TRBD2
V gene: TRBV6-2/TRBV6-3
CDR3 protein: CASSLPGLAGTTGELFF
CDR3 DNA: TGTGCCAGCAGCCTCCCGGGACTAGCGGGAACTACTGGGGAGCTGTTTTTT

clone size: -
J gene: TRBJ1-2
D gene: -
V gene: TRBV28
CDR3 protein: CASSLVGQRYTF
CDR3 DNA: TGTGCCAGCAGTTTGGTGGGGCAACGCTACACCTTC

clone size: -
J gene: TRBJ2-3
D gene: TRBD2
V gene: TRBV7-9
CDR3 protein: CATKGLAGTDTQYF
CDR3 DNA: TGTGCCACTAAGGGGCTAGCGGGCACAGATACGCAGTATTTT

clone size: -
J gene: TRBJ2-7
D gene: TRBD2
V gene: TRBV19
CDR3 protein: CASSSRGGRTPFSYEQYF
CDR3 DNA: TGTGCCAGTAGTTCTCGTGGCGGGAGAACGCCATTCTCCTACGAGCAGTACTTC

clone size: -
J gene: TRBJ1-4
D gene: TRBD1
V gene: TRBV4-1
CDR3 protein: CASSRDPGGSNEKLFF
CDR3 DNA: TGCGCCAGCAGCCGGGACCCAGGGGGCTCTAATGAAAAACTGTTTTTT

clone size: few
J gene: TRBJ1-3
D gene: -
V gene: TRBV5-5
CDR3 protein: CASSLMVSSSGNTIYF
CDR3 DNA: TGTGCCAGCAGCTTGATGGTTTCCAGCTCTGGAAACACCATATATTTT

clone size: -
J gene: TRBJ2-3
D gene: TRBD2
V gene: TRBV10-2
CDR3 protein: CASSDRSRTSGSLSTDTQYF
CDR3 DNA: TGCGCCAGCAGTGACCGCAGTCGGACTAGCGGGAGTTTAAGCACAGATACGCAGTATTTT

clone size: -
J gene: TRBJ2-1
D gene: TRBD2
V gene: TRBV18
CDR3 protein: CASSPPGLAGWVNEQFF
CDR3 DNA: TGTGCCAGCTCACCACCGGGACTAGCGGGATGGGTGAATGAGCAGTTCTTC

clone size: -
J gene: TRBJ2-3
D gene: TRBD2
V gene: TRBV7-9
CDR3 protein: CASSLQSGGPTDTQYF
CDR3 DNA: TGTGCCAGCAGTCTACAAAGCGGGGGGCCCACAGATACGCAGTATTTT

clone size: -
J gene: TRBJ2-5
D gene: TRBD2
V gene: TRBV7-6
CDR3 protein: CASSFGTSGQETQYF
CDR3 DNA: TGTGCCAGCAGCTTCGGGACTAGCGGGCAAGAGACCCAGTACTTC

clone size: few
J gene: TRBJ1-2
D gene: TRBD1
V gene: TRBV7-8
CDR3 protein: CASTTSGQGDGYTF
CDR3 DNA: TGTGCCAGCACCACCTCCGGACAGGGAGACGGCTACACCTTC

clone size: -
J gene: TRBJ2-5
D gene: -
V gene: TRBV18
CDR3 protein: CASSGTSETQYF
CDR3 DNA: TGTGCCAGCTCAGGGACTTCTGAGACCCAGTACTTC

clone size: -
J gene: TRBJ2-1
D gene: TRBD2
V gene: TRBV7-2
CDR3 protein: CASSLLAGGQNEQFF
CDR3 DNA: TGTGCCAGCAGCTTATTGGCGGGGGGTCAGAATGAGCAGTTCTTC

clone size: once
J gene: TRBJ2-1
D gene: -
V gene: TRBV7-2
CDR3 protein: CASSLAEGAGYNEQFF
CDR3 DNA: TGTGCCAGCAGCTTAGCGGAAGGGGCAGGATACAATGAGCAGTTCTTC

clone size: -
J gene: TRBJ1-6
D gene: -
V gene: TRBV25-1
CDR3 protein: CASSQGLVLHF
CDR3 DNA: TGTGCCAGCAGTCAGGGTCTGGTCCTCCACTTT

clone size: -
J gene: TRBJ2-1
D gene: TRBD2
V gene: TRBV5-1
CDR3 protein: CASSAGLAGYNEQFF
CDR3 DNA: TGCGCCAGCAGCGCGGGACTAGCCGGCTACAATGAGCAGTTCTTC

clone size: -
J gene: TRBJ2-7
D gene: TRBD1
V gene: TRBV6-5
CDR3 protein: CASSPSRDRAEQYF
CDR3 DNA: TGTGCCAGCAGTCCCTCCCGGGACAGGGCCGAGCAGTACTTC

clone size: -
J gene: TRBJ1-5
D gene: -
V gene: TRBV19
CDR3 protein: CASSIDLRQGSNQPQHF
CDR3 DNA: TGTGCCAGTAGTATAGATTTACGGCAGGGAAGCAATCAGCCCCAGCATTTT

clone size: -
J gene: TRBJ2-2
D gene: TRBD2
V gene: TRBV5-1
CDR3 protein: CASSSGGPGELFF
CDR3 DNA: TGCGCCAGCAGCTCGGGGGGTCCCGGGGAGCTGTTTTTT

clone size: once
J gene: TRBJ1-1
D gene: -
V gene: TRBV19
CDR3 protein: CASSAPQGYTEAFF
CDR3 DNA: TGTGCCAGTAGTGCCCCCCAGGGATACACTGAAGCTTTCTTT